Below are 3 T cell receptor beta chains sequenced from a single sample in a study of spatial heterogeneity in lung cancer. TCRdb fed the 5' RACE reads into MiXCR, producing one record per CDR3 protein. The sample includes about 100,000 distinct CDR3 sequences, 4% to 4.5% of them seen just once. These receptors' targets are unknown. Time point of the sample: sample taken at primary tumor resection. Study-level findings and limits: Counts of expanded intratumoral alpha and beta TCRs tracked tumor mutation counts.

This material consisted of lung tumor tissue, taken at surgery. The receptor source for this set is a male donor with early-stage non-small cell lung cancer.

The V call is TRBV4-1, the J call TRBJ2-5; D remains unclear. Trimming left V 2 bases short and J 5 bases short, with 15 bases between. CDR1 and CDR2 from the germline V gene are MGHRA and YSYEKL. This CDR3 region has 15 residues. In DNA, the CDR3 is TGCGCCAGCAGCCAACAGGCTAGGCCCGGTGAGACCCAGTACTTC. This encodes CASSQQARPGETQYF.

This clonotype showed up just a few times. The rearrangement links TRBV5-1 to TRBJ1-5; perhaps TRBD1 as D (5 bases). This CDR3 region has 18 residues. Germline V gives CDR1 SGHRS, CDR2 YFSETQ. Trimming removed 1 base from V and 0 bases from J, with 17 bases in between. The CDR3: CASSLKARTPDSNQPQHF. CDR3 sequence (DNA): TGCGCCAGCAGCTTGAAGGCAAGGACACCGGATAGCAATCAGCCCCAGCATTTT.

This clonotype has at least ten counts. The CDR3, as DNA: TGTGCCAGCAGTGATGGGGACACAGATACGCAGTATTTT. Protein product: CASSDGDTDTQYF. The rearrangement joins TRBV2 to TRBJ2-3; no definite D call. The V end was cut by 3 bases, the J end by 2 bases, with 6 bases between. The CDR3 consists of 13 residues. Germline V gene sequence: CDR1 SNHLY, CDR2 FYNNEI.